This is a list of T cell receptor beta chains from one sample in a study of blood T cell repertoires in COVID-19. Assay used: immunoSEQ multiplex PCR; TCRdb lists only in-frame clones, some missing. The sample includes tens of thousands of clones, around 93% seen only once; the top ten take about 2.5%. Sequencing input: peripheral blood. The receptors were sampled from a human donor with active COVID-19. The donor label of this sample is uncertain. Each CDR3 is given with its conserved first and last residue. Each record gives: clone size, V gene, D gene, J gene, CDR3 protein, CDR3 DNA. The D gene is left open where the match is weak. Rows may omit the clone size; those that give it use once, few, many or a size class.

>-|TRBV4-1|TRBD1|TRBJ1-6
CASSQLDRGASPLHF
TGCGCCAGCAGCCAACTCGACAGGGGGGCTTCACCCCTCCACTTT
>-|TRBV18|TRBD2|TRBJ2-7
CASSPLVGGSSYEQYF
TGTGCCAGCTCACCACTCGTGGGCGGGAGCTCCTACGAGCAGTACTTC
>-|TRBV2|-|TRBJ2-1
CASSEGAERYNEQFF
TGTGCCAGCAGTGAAGGAGCGGAGCGTTACAATGAGCAGTTCTTC
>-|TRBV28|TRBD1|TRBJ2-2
CASSTYRGTGELFF
TGTGCCAGCAGTACGTACAGGGGGACCGGGGAGCTGTTTTTT
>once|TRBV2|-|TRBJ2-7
CASVFLHEQYF
TGTGCCAGCGTGTTCCTACACGAGCAGTACTTC
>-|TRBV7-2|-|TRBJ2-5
CASSLGSTQYF
TGTGCCAGCAGCCTGGGGAGCACCCAGTACTTC
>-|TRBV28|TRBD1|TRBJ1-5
CASCDRVDEPQHF
TGTGCCAGCTGTGACAGGGTGGATGAGCCCCAGCATTTT
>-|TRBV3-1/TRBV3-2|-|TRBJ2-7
CASSQDFGFGLSYEQYF
TGTGCCAGCAGCCAAGATTTTGGTTTCGGTCTCTCCTACGAGCAGTACTTC
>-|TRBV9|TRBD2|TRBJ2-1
CASSGTGTSGAYLGEEQFF
TGTGCCAGCAGCGGAACCGGGACTAGCGGGGCGTACCTCGGGGAGGAGCAGTTCTTC
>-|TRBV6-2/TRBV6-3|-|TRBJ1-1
CASSWRVLNTEAFF
TGTGCCAGCAGTTGGAGGGTCCTGAACACTGAAGCTTTCTTT